This T cell receptor beta chain comes out of a study of molecular identifiers for immune sequencing clone quantification. Study-wide points: Clones of above 20 RNA copies carried over 99% of effector molecules; in naive cells they carried under 1%. Among approximately 1 million naive cells, as was reported, spiked Jurkat TCR RNA from one cell was detectable.

The use of previously described methods and listed TCR primers produced the bulk TCR libraries. Using its own MiXCR run on the PCR reads, TCRdb lists one record per CDR3 protein. In the table there are around 460,000 distinct CDR3 sequences, roughly a fifth of which are singletons. Germline V lookup: CDR1 MNHEY, CDR2 SVGEGT. This CDR3 is built from 17 residues. The V end lost 6 bases, the J end lost 0 bases, and 15 bases lay between the germline ends. This clonotype came up many times. What it recognizes is unknown. Using a CD8+CD4-CCR7+CD45RA+ phenotype, naive CD8 T cells were sorted. The TCR was taken from a human donor in good health. Some libraries in this study had Jurkat cell RNA spiked in. The sample taken for sequencing was naive CD8+ T cells from blood, with Jurkat cell RNA spiked in. Subset: FACS-sorted CD8+CD4-CCR7+CD45RA+ naive T cells. V gene TRBV6-2 or TRBV6-3 combines with J gene TRBJ2-6; D might be TRBD1 (6 bases). CDR3 DNA sequence: TGTGCCAGCAGCACCGGGACATCAAGCTCTGGGGCCAACGTCCTGACTTTC. It is translated as CASSTGTSSSGANVLTF.